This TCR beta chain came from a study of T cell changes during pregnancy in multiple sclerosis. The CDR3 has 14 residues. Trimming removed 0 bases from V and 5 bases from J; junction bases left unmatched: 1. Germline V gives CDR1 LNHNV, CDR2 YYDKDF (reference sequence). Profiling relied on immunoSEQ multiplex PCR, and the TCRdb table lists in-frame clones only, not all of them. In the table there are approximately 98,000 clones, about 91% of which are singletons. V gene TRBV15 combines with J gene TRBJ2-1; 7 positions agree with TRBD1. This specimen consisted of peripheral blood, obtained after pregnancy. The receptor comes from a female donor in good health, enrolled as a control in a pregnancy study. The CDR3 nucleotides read TGTGCCACCAGCAGAGACGGGACAGACAATGAGCAGTTCTTC. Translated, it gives CATSRDGTDNEQFF.